The 10 T cell receptor beta chains in this list originate from one sample, sequenced in a study of T cell responses to AZD1222 COVID-19 vaccine. Produced via immunoSEQ multiplex PCR; TCRdb's table is partial and in-frame only. The sample includes roughly 170,000 clones, 90% to 95% of them seen just once. The sample consisted of peripheral blood, taken on day 0 of AZD1222 vaccination. These receptors were collected from an adult in good health.

CDR3 residues: CASSLITRHTEAFF. The CDR3 DNA sequence: TGTGCCAGCAGTTTGATTACTCGCCACACTGAAGCTTTCTTT. This chain uses TRBV28 with TRBJ1-1; D gene uncertain. This CDR3 has 14 residues. Trimming pared 3 bases from V and 3 bases from J, leaving 11 bases between. The germline V gene encodes CDR1 MDHEN and CDR2 SYDVKM.

CDR3 sequence reads: CASSLGGAYNEQFF. For the CDR3, the DNA is TGTGCCAGCAGCTTAGGGGGCGCCTACAATGAGCAGTTCTTC. The chain uses TRBV11-2 and TRBJ2-1; TRBD1 is a possible D gene (5 bases). The germline CDR1 and CDR2 sequences are SGHAT and FQNNGV. The CDR3 consists of 14 residues. V was cut by 1 base and J by 2 bases, with 6 bases left in between.

The V gene is TRBV7-2, the J gene TRBJ2-5; a possible D gene is TRBD2 (6 bases). Germline V gene lookup returns CDR1 SGHTA and CDR2 FQGNSA. This CDR3 is 14 amino acids long. The V end was cut by 4 bases, the J end by 4 bases, with 13 bases between. The CDR3 spells CASSSSGLGETQYF. The CDR3 DNA reads TGTGCCAGCAGCTCCTCGGGACTGGGAGAGACCCAGTACTTC.

This sequence joins TRBV11-3 and TRBJ1-6, with D unclear. CDR1 SGHNT and CDR2 YENEEA come from the germline V gene. The CDR3 length is 15 residues. V lost 5 bases, J lost 8 bases, and 16 bases lay in between. The chain's CDR3 is CASSRNEEWDSPLHF. The CDR3 DNA is TGTGCCAGCAGCCGCAACGAGGAATGGGATTCACCCCTCCACTTT. Full variable domain (outside the CDR3, taken from reference TRBV11-3 and TRBJ1-6): EAGVVQSPRYKIIEKKQPVAFWCNPISGHNTLYWYLQNLGQGPELLIRYENEEAVDDSQLPKDRFSAERLKGVDSTLKIQPAELGDSAVYLCASSRNEEWDSPLHFGNGTRLTVT.

The CDR3 DNA reads TGTGCCAGTAGTATTCCCCCAACTAATGAAAAACTGTTTTTT. It yields the protein CASSIPPTNEKLFF. The rearrangement uses TRBV19 and TRBJ1-4; D not certain. The CDR3 runs 14 residues. Germline V lookup: CDR1 LNHDA, CDR2 SQIVND (reference sequence). Trimming took 3 bases from V and 0 from J, leaving 5 bases between them. The whole variable domain, filled in from reference TRBV19 and TRBJ1-4, reads DGGITQSPKYLFRKEGQNVTLSCEQNLNHDAMYWYRQDPGQGLRLIYYSQIVNDFQKGDIAEGYSVSREKKESFPLTVTSAQKNPTAFYLCASSIPPTNEKLFFGSGTQLSVL.

The chain is built from TRBV27 and TRBJ2-2, with no clear D. Germline assignment: CDR1 MNHEY and CDR2 SMNVEV (reference sequence). The CDR3 has 15 residues. The V end was cut by 10 bases, the J end by 0 bases, with 15 bases between. CDR3 bases: TGTGCCATCGCAGGTTGGCAAGCGAACACCGGGGAGCTGTTTTTT. It encodes CAIAGWQANTGELFF.

CDR3 residues: CAWSAYRYNEQFF. The CDR3 region has the DNA TGTGCCTGGAGTGCGTACAGATACAATGAGCAGTTCTTC. The chain employs TRBV30 and TRBJ2-1; D call uncertain. V lost 1 base, J lost 4 bases, and 8 bases lay in between. This CDR3 region has 13 residues. The germline gives CDR1 GTSNPN, CDR2 SVGIG (reference sequence).

The chain has TRBV27 and TRBJ1-1, with a tentative D call TRBD1 (6 bases). CDR1 and CDR2 (germline): MNHEY, SMNVEV (reference sequence). CDR3 length: 16 residues. Trimming pared 5 bases from V and 0 bases from J, leaving 16 bases between. DNA of the CDR3: TGTGCCAGCAGTCTCATCCCGGGACAAGTGAACACTGAAGCTTTCTTT. It specifies CASSLIPGQVNTEAFF.

The table lists this clone with a count of one. The rearrangement joins TRBV11-3 to TRBJ2-1, with 11 bases aligning to TRBD1. Germline V gives CDR1 SGHNT, CDR2 YENEEA. The CDR3 runs to 15 residues. Losses at the gene ends were 2 bases for V and 7 bases for J; bases not matched to a gene: 4. The CDR3 DNA is TGTGCCAGCAGCTTAACCGGACAGGGGGCGAATGAGCAGTTCTTC. Translated: CASSLTGQGANEQFF.

The chain carries TRBV19 and TRBJ1-2; D remains ambiguous. Per germline, CDR1 LNHDA and CDR2 SQIVND (reference sequence). V lost 3 bases and J lost 7, with 6 bases in between. This CDR3 is built from 11 residues. The chain's CDR3 is CASSMSAGYTF. The CDR3 DNA follows: TGTGCCAGTAGTATGTCCGCTGGCTACACCTTC.